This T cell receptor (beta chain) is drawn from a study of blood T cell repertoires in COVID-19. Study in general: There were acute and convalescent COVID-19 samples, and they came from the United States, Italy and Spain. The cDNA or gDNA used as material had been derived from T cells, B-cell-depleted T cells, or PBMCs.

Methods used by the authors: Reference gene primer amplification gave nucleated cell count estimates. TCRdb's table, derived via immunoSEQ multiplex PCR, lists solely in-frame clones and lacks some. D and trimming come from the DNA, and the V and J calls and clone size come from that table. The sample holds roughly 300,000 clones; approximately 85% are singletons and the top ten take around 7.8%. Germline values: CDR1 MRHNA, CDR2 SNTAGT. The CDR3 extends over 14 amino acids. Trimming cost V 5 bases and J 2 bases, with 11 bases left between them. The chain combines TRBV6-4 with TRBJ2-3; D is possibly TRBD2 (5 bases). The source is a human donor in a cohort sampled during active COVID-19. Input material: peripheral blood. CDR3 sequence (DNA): TGTGCCAGCAGTCTCAGCGGAGACACAGATACGCAGTATTTT. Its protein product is CASSLSGDTDTQYF.